These 20 T cell receptor beta chains were sequenced from one sample in a study of technical replicates of blood from a few donors. Produced via immunoSEQ multiplex PCR; TCRdb's table is partial and in-frame only. The table includes fewer than 90,000 clones, approximately 90% detected once. Sequencing input: T cells isolated from PBMCs. Receptors were obtained from a human donor in good health.

The chain joins TRBV7-2 to TRBJ2-6; D is unresolved. CDR1 is SGHTA, CDR2 FQGNSA, per germline. The CDR3 length is 14 residues. V was pared by 6 bases and J by 1 base, with 7 bases between. The CDR3 region is CASSTDSGANVLTF. The DNA for the CDR3 is TGTGCCAGCAGTACAGATTCTGGGGCCAACGTCCTGACTTTC.

The chain employs TRBV11-2 and TRBJ2-1; D remains unclear. CDR1 and CDR2 (germline): SGHAT, FQNNGV. The ends were cut back, 3 bases at V and 7 bases at J, with 7 bases in the middle. This CDR3 is 12 amino acids long. CDR3 loop: CASSFGRNEQFF. In DNA, the CDR3 is TGTGCCAGCAGCTTTGGCAGAAATGAGCAGTTCTTC.

The sample holds one count of this clone. The chain uses TRBV11-3 and TRBJ2-3; D is perhaps TRBD2 (6 bases). CDR1 is SGHNT and CDR2 is YENEEA in the germline V gene. The CDR3 has 15 amino acids. The germline V and J ends were trimmed by 0 bases and 2 bases, with 9 bases remaining between them. CDR3 bases: TGTGCCAGCAGCTTAGAAGGGCGGGACACAGATACGCAGTATTTT. Translated, it gives CASSLEGRDTDTQYF.

The V call is TRBV2, the J call TRBJ2-7; TRBD2 matches at 10 bases. Trimming cost V 6 bases and J 1 base; bases outside gene matches: 3. CDR3 length: 14 residues. Germline CDR1 SNHLY, CDR2 FYNNEI. The CDR3 protein is CASRASGSSYEQYF. The CDR3 DNA reads as TGTGCCAGCAGAGCTAGCGGGAGTTCCTACGAGCAGTACTTC.

The chain employs TRBV6-1 and TRBJ1-1; no clear D. Germline lookup yields CDR1 MNHNS and CDR2 SASEGT. Deletions cut 4 bases from V and 0 bases from J, with 6 bases between. The CDR3 spans 13 residues. CDR3 amino acids: CASSGSVNTEAFF. CDR3 DNA sequence: TGTGCCAGCAGTGGCAGCGTGAACACTGAAGCTTTCTTT.

The chain has TRBV30 and TRBJ1-5; maybe TRBD1 (5 bases). CDR1 and CDR2 (germline): GTSNPN, SVGIG (reference sequence). V was clipped by 0 bases and J by 1 base, with 7 bases between them. CDR3 length: 14 residues. CDR3 in amino acids: CAWSVGGSNQPQHF. The CDR3 DNA reads TGTGCCTGGAGTGTCGGGGGGAGCAATCAGCCCCAGCATTTT.

The CDR3 is CASSLDRISEKLFF. Here the CDR3 DNA reads TGCGCCAGCAGTCTTGACAGGATCAGTGAAAAACTGTTTTTT. The rearrangement joins TRBV5-1 to TRBJ1-4, with D perhaps TRBD1 (6 bases). The V gene's germline CDR1 is SGHRS and CDR2 YFSETQ. This CDR3 spans 14 amino acids. Deletions cut 5 bases from V and 7 bases from J, with 15 bases between.

J is TRBJ1-5 and V is TRBV19; 7 bases are shared with TRBD1. The V segment lost 11 bases and the J segment 2 bases; nucleotides outside the gene matches: 6. Per the germline V gene, CDR1 is LNHDA and CDR2 is SQIVND (reference sequence). The CDR3 runs to 13 residues. CDR3 in amino acids: CAVKGAGNQPQHF. Here the CDR3 DNA reads TGTGCCGTTAAGGGGGCGGGCAATCAGCCCCAGCATTTT. Full variable domain (remainder filled in from reference TRBV19 and TRBJ1-5): DGGITQSPKYLFRKEGQNVTLSCEQNLNHDAMYWYRQDPGQGLRLIYYSQIVNDFQKGDIAEGYSVSREKKESFPLTVTSAQKNPTAFYLCAVKGAGNQPQHFGDGTRLSIL.

This sequence joins TRBV11-2 and TRBJ2-7, with D hard to call. V was trimmed by 0 bases and J by 3 bases, leaving 6 bases between them. This CDR3 comprises 13 residues. The germline V gene has CDR1 SGHAT and CDR2 FQNNGV. The CDR3 loop is CASSLDNNYEQYF. CDR3 bases: TGTGCCAGCAGCTTAGATAACAACTACGAGCAGTACTTC.

The chain's CDR3 is CASSLGRAFHEQYF. The CDR3 region has the DNA TGTGCCAGCAGCTTAGGGCGGGCGTTCCACGAGCAGTACTTC. The rearrangement links TRBV7-2 to TRBJ2-7, with a weak D call TRBD2 (5 bases). The CDR3 totals 14 residues. Germline values: CDR1 SGHTA, CDR2 FQGNSA. Trimming pared 1 base from V and 5 bases from J, leaving 12 bases between. The variable domain in full, with the rest retrieved from reference TRBV7-2 and TRBJ2-7, is GAGVSQSPSNKVTEKGKDVELRCDPISGHTALYWYRQSLGQGLEFLIYFQGNSAPDKSGLPSDRFSAERTGGSVSTLTIQRTQQEDSAVYLCASSLGRAFHEQYFGPGTRLTVT.

The chain employs TRBV28 and TRBJ2-6; D is undetermined. V lost 7 bases and J lost 0, with 7 bases in between. Per the germline V gene, CDR1 is MDHEN and CDR2 is SYDVKM. The CDR3 totals 14 residues. CDR3 bases: TGTGCCAGCACCGGGTTCTCTGGGGCCAACGTCCTGACTTTC. Translated: CASTGFSGANVLTF.

The CDR3 DNA follows: TGTGCCAGCAGCCTCTCAGGGGGCTATGGCTACACCTTC. It yields the protein CASSLSGGYGYTF. The chain employs TRBV11-3 and TRBJ1-2; 7 nucleotides line up with TRBD1. The CDR3 extends over 13 amino acids. V dropped 5 bases and J dropped 4; count of bases not matched to a gene: 4. Germline V CDR1 and CDR2: SGHNT, YENEEA. Drawing the rest from reference TRBV11-3 and TRBJ1-2, the complete variable domain is EAGVVQSPRYKIIEKKQPVAFWCNPISGHNTLYWYLQNLGQGPELLIRYENEEAVDDSQLPKDRFSAERLKGVDSTLKIQPAELGDSAVYLCASSLSGGYGYTFGSGTRLTVV.

V gene TRBV27 combines with J gene TRBJ2-7; tentative D call: TRBD2 (5 bases). V lost 5 bases and J lost 4, with 21 bases in between. The CDR3 spans 16 residues. CDR1 is MNHEY, CDR2 SMNVEV, per germline (reference sequence). DNA of the CDR3: TGTGCCAGCAGTATTTCCTTACTAGTTAAGTCTTACGAGCAGTACTTC. Protein product: CASSISLLVKSYEQYF.

V usage is TRBV10-1 and J usage is TRBJ2-1; the D gene is possibly TRBD2 (6 bases). V lost 0 bases to trimming and J lost 10 bases, with 10 bases between them. The CDR3 sequence is 13 residues long. CDR1 and CDR2 from the germline V gene are WNHNN and SYGVQD (reference sequence). CDR3 sequence reads: CASSESRGWEQFF. DNA for the CDR3: TGCGCCAGCAGTGAGTCGCGGGGATGGGAGCAGTTCTTC.

The CDR3 nucleotides read TGTGCCAGCAGTTACTCGAACACGATGAACACTGAAGCTTTCTTT. Translated, it gives CASSYSNTMNTEAFF. V and J are TRBV6-5 and TRBJ1-1; D gene unclear. Germline loops: CDR1 MNHEY, CDR2 SVGAGI. The CDR3 runs to 15 residues. V lost 0 bases to trimming and J lost 0 bases, with 8 bases between them.

V is TRBV21-1 and J is TRBJ2-2; the table's D gene call, TRBD2, was not cross checked with the DNA. TRBV21-1 is a listed pseudogene. The CDR3 spans 13 residues. The CDR3 DNA is TGTGCCACCGTAGCGGGCCGCACCGGGGAGCTGTTTTTT. Protein: CATVAGRTGELFF.

This clone has only one observation. The chain uses TRBV19 and TRBJ2-3; TRBD1 matches at 8 bases. CDR1 is LNHDA, CDR2 SQIVND, per germline (reference sequence). V shed 2 bases, J shed 6 bases, and the junction held 4 bases outside the gene matches. The CDR3 consists of 14 residues. The CDR3 loop reads CASSITGGADTQYF. DNA for the CDR3: TGTGCCAGTAGTATAACAGGGGGTGCGGATACGCAGTATTTT.

The rearrangement links TRBV7-2 to TRBJ2-6, with D unclear. The length of the CDR3 is 13 residues. In germline, CDR1 is SGHTA, CDR2 FQGNSA. V was pared by 6 bases and J by 3 bases, with 6 bases between. For the CDR3, the DNA is TGTGCCAGCAGTGAGTATGGGGCCAACGTCCTGACTTTC. Protein: CASSEYGANVLTF.

The chain uses TRBV9 and TRBJ1-2; D unresolved. The CDR3 sequence is 18 residues long. Looked up from germline, CDR1 is SGDLS and CDR2 is YYNGEE. Trimming removed 0 bases at V and 0 bases at J, with 18 bases between. The chain's CDR3 is CASSVEYSPSTANYGYTF. CDR3 nucleotide sequence: TGTGCCAGCAGCGTAGAATACAGCCCCTCTACAGCTAACTATGGCTACACCTTC.

The J gene is TRBJ1-4, the V gene TRBV10-3; 9 bases line up with TRBD1. The V and J ends lost 3 bases and 8 bases, in that order; junction bases with no gene match: 4. The CDR3 is 14 residues long. Germline V gene data show CDR1 as ENHRY and CDR2 as SYGVKD. CDR3: CAISDGTGNEKLFF. CDR3 coding DNA: TGTGCCATCAGTGATGGGACAGGGAACGAAAAACTGTTTTTT.